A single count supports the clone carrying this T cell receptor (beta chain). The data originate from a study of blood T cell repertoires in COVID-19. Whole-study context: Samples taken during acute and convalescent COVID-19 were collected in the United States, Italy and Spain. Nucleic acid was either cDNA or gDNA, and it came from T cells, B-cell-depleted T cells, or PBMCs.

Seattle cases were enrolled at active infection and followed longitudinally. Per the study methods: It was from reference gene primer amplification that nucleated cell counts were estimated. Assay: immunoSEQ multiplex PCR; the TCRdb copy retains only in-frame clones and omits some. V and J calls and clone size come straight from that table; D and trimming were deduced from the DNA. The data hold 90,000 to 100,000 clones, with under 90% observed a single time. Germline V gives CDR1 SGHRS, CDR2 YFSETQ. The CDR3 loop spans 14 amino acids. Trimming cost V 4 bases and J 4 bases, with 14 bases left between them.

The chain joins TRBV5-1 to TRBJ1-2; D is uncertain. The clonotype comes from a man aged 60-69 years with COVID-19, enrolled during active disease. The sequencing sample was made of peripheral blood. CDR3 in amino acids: CASSAERSSYGYTF. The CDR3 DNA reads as TGCGCCAGCAGCGCGGAGCGGTCGAGCTATGGCTACACCTTC.